The clone carrying this TCR beta chain was recorded many times. Antigen: not known. The sample is drawn from a study of T cell repertoires in cytomegalovirus infection. Whole-study context: It was the public TCR beta signatures that indicated both CMV infection and matching HLA type. Notes on the study in general: Of the TCR beta families, the public ones yielded a cumulative frequency that identified carriers of CMV plus the relevant HLA. Across the ex vivo response, the dominant clonotypes were HLA-C-restricted CMV-specific TCR beta clonotypes.

From germline, CDR1 is SGHVS and CDR2 FNYEAQ. V lost 5 bases, J lost 1 base, and 7 bases stayed unmatched. The CDR3 has 15 residues. MiXCR, applied by TCRdb to the reads, yields one record per CDR3 protein. The sample shows 300,000 to 400,000 distinct CDR3 sequences, around a sixth of them seen only once. The V gene is TRBV7-6, the J gene TRBJ2-5; TRBD1 matches 7 bases. Source material: PBMCs. The TCR was taken from a human donor in good health (CMV status not recorded). Some clones in this sample may be carry-over from other donors' samples. CDR3 bases: TGTGCCAGCAGCCCCGGGGACAGACTCCAAGAGACCCAGTACTTC. Protein product: CASSPGDRLQETQYF.